The 6 T cell receptor beta chains below were found in one sample sequenced in a study of T-cell memory formation after mild COVID-19. Each CDR3 protein is one row after TCRdb ran MiXCR on the 5' RACE reads. Here the sample spans about 110,000 distinct CDR3 sequences, 15% to 20% being singletons. Sequencing used PBMCs or a T cell subset sorted from them (not recorded which). The receptor source for this set is a man aged 18-30 years who had mild COVID-19 (a few samples of this study predate the infection). Cell type and time point are not known.

This clonotype was observed a handful of times. The rearrangement uses TRBV9 and TRBJ2-1, with 7 bases aligning to TRBD1. The germline gives CDR1 SGDLS, CDR2 YYNGEE. The CDR3 is 16 residues long. Trimming cost V 4 bases and J 2 bases; bases outside gene matches: 9. The CDR3 nucleotides read TGTGCCAGCAGCCGATCAAACAGGGGCACCTACAATGAGCAGTTCTTC. This codes for CASSRSNRGTYNEQFF.

This clonotype was counted a few times. J is TRBJ1-2 and V is TRBV5-1; D unresolved. Trimming removed 1 base at V and 7 bases at J, with 11 bases between. CDR1 and CDR2 from the germline V gene are SGHRS and YFSETQ. This CDR3 comprises 13 residues. CDR3 bases: TGCGCCAGCAGCTTGAAATTGGATAGTGGCTACACCTTC. Amino acids: CASSLKLDSGYTF.

This chain's CDR3 is CASSPWTDQPQHF. DNA of the CDR3: TGTGCCAGCAGCCCGTGGACAGATCAGCCCCAGCATTTT. The gene calls are TRBV7-2 and TRBJ1-5; D may be TRBD1 (6 bases). V lost 5 bases to trimming and J lost 5 bases, with 10 bases between them. Germline CDR1 and CDR2: SGHTA and FQGNSA. This CDR3 is 13 amino acids long. The variable domain in full, with the rest retrieved from reference TRBV7-2 and TRBJ1-5, is GAGVSQSPSNKVTEKGKDVELRCDPISGHTALYWYRQSLGQGLEFLIYFQGNSAPDKSGLPSDRFSAERTGGSVSTLTIQRTQQEDSAVYLCASSPWTDQPQHFGDGTRLSIL.

This clonotype was seen only a few times. The rearrangement uses TRBV25-1 and TRBJ1-6, with a tentative D call TRBD1 (6 bases). Per the germline V gene, CDR1 is MGHDK and CDR2 is SYGVNS. The CDR3 spans 16 residues. V gave up 6 bases and J gave up 6 bases, with 18 bases separating them. The chain's CDR3 is CASSLGRGPGNSPLHF. In DNA, the CDR3 is TGTGCCAGCAGCCTCGGACGGGGGCCGGGTAATTCACCCCTCCACTTT.

This clonotype occurred a few times. The V call is TRBV5-1, the J call TRBJ2-5, with 7 bases fitting TRBD1. Germline assignment: CDR1 SGHRS and CDR2 YFSETQ. The CDR3 consists of 15 residues. J lost 2 bases, V lost 3 bases, and 7 bases had no gene match. This CDR3 reads CASSSTTGWQETQYF. As DNA, the CDR3 is TGCGCCAGCAGCTCGACGACAGGGTGGCAAGAGACCCAGTACTTC.

V is TRBV15 and J is TRBJ2-7; 12 bases are shared with TRBD2. Germline lookup yields CDR1 LNHNV and CDR2 YYDKDF (reference sequence). Unmatched junction bases numbered 11, after V lost 1 base and J lost 7 bases. The CDR3 has 17 residues. DNA for the CDR3: TGTGCCACCAGCAGAGTATCGGGACTAGCGGGTGGCTGGGAGCAGTACTTC. It encodes CATSRVSGLAGGWEQYF.